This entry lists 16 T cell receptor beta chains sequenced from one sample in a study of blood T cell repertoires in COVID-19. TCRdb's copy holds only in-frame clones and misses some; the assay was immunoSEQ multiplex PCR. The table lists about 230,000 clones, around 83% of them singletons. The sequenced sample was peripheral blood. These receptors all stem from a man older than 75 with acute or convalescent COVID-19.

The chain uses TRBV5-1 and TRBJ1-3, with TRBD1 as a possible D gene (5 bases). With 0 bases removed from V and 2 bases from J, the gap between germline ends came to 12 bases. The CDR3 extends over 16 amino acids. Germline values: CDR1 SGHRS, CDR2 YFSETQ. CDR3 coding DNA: TGCGCCAGCAGCTTGGGGGCGACAGTCACTGGAAACACCATATATTTT. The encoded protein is CASSLGATVTGNTIYF.

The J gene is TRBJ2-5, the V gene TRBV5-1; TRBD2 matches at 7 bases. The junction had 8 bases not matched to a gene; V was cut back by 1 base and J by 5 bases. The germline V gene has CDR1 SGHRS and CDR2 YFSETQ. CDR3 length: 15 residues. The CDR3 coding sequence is TGCGCCAGCAGCTTGACTACGGGAGGATGGGAGACCCAGTACTTC. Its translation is CASSLTTGGWETQYF.

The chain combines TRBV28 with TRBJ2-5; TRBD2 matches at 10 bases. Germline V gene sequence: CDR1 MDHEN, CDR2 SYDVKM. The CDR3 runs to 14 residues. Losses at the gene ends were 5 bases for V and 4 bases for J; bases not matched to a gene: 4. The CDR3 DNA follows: TGTGCCAGCAGTCGCAGCGGGGGGGGAGAGACCCAGTACTTC. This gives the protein CASSRSGGGETQYF.

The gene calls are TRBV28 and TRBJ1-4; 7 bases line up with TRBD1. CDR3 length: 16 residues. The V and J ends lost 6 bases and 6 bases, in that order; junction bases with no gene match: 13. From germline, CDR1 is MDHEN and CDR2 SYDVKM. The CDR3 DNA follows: TGTGCCAGCAGCTACCCCGGGACAGAGGATTATGAAAAACTGTTTTTT. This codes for CASSYPGTEDYEKLFF.

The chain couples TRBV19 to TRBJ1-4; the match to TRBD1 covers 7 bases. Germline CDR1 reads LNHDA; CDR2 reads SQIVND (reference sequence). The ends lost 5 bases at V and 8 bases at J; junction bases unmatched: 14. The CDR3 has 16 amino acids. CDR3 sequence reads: CASSPAGTATTEKLFF. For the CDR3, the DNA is TGTGCCAGTAGTCCAGCTGGGACAGCCACGACCGAAAAACTGTTTTTT.

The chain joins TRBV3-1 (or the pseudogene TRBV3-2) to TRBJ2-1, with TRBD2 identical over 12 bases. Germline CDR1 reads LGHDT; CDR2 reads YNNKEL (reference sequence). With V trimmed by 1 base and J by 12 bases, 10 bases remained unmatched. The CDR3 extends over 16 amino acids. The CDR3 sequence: CASSQGQLAGGLGQFF. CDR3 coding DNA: TGTGCCAGCAGCCAAGGTCAGCTAGCGGGGGGGCTTGGGCAGTTCTTC.

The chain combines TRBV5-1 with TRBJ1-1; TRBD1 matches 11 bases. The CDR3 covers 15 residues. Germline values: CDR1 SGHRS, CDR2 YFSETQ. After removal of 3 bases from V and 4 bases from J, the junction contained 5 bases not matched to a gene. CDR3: CASSSPGTGGTEAFF. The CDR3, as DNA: TGCGCCAGCAGCTCCCCCGGGACAGGGGGCACTGAAGCTTTCTTT.

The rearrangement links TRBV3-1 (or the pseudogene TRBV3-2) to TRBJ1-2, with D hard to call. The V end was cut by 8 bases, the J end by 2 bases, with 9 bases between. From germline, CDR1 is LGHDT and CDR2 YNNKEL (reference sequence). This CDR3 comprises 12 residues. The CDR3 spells CASGSGNYGYTF. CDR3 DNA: TGTGCCAGCGGGAGCGGCAACTATGGCTACACCTTC.

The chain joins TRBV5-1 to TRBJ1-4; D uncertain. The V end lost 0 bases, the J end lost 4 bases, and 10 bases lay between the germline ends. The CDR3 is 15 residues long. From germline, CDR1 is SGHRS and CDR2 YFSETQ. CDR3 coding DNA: TGCGCCAGCAGCTTGGACAGTCCAATTAATGAAAAACTGTTTTTT. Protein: CASSLDSPINEKLFF.

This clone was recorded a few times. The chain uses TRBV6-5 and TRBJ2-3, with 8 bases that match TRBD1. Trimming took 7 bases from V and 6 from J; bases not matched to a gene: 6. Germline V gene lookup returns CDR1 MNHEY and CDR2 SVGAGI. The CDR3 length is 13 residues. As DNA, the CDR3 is TGTGCCAGCATGCAGGGGGCCGCGGATACGCAGTATTTT. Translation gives CASMQGAADTQYF.

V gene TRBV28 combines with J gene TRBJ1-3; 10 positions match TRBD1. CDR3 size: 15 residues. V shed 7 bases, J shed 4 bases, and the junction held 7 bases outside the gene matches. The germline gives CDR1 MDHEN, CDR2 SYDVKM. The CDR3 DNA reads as TGTGCCAGCACTAATCCGACAGGGGGCGGAAACACCATATATTTT. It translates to CASTNPTGGGNTIYF.

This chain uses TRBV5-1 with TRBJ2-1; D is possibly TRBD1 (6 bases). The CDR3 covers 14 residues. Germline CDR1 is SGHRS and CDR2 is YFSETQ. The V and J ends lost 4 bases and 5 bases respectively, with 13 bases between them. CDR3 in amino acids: CASSGGAGDNEQFF. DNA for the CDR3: TGCGCCAGCAGCGGCGGAGCAGGGGACAATGAGCAGTTCTTC.

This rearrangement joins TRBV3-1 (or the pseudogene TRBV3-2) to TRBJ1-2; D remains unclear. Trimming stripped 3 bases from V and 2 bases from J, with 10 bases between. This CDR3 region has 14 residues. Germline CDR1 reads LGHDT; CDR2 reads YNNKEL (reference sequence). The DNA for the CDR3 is TGTGCCAGCAGCCATTCCGGAGTCAACTATGGCTACACCTTC. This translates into CASSHSGVNYGYTF.

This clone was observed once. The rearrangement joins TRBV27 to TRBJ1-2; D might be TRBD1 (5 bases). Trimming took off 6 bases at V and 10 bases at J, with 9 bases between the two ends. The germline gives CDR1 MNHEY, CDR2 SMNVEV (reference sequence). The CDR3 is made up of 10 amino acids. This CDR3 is CASRTETYTF. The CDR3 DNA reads TGTGCCAGCAGGACAGAGACCTACACCTTC.

The CDR3 loop reads CASSLSGGGTDTQYF. CDR3 in DNA: TGTGCCAGCAGCTTGTCGGGTGGGGGGACAGATACGCAGTATTTT. The chain recombines TRBV5-4 with TRBJ2-3; tentatively, D is TRBD2 (6 bases). The CDR3 loop spans 15 amino acids. Trimming took 1 base from V and 3 from J, leaving 12 bases between them. Germline V gene lookup returns CDR1 SGHNT and CDR2 YYREEE (reference sequence).

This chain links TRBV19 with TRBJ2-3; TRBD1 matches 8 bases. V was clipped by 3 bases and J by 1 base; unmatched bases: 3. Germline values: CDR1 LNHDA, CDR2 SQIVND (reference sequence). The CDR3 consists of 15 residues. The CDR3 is CASSIGTGRTDTQYF. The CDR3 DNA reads TGTGCCAGTAGTATCGGGACAGGTCGCACAGATACGCAGTATTTT.